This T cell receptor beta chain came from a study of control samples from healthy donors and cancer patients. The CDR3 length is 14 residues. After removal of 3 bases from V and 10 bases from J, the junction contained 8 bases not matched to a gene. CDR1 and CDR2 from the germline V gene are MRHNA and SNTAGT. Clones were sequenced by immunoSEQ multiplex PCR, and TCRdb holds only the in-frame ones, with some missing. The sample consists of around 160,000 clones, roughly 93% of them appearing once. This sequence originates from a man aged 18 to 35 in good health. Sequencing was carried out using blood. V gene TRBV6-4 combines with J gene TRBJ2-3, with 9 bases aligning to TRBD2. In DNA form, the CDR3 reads TGTGCCAGCAGTGAAGGGACTAGCATAGAAGCGCAGTATTTT. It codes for CASSEGTSIEAQYF.